A single sample is the source of the 27 T cell receptor beta chains below, sequenced in a study of T cell repertoires in cytomegalovirus infection. TCRdb independently ran MiXCR on the reads; one entry per CDR3 protein. This sample has hundreds of thousands of distinct CDR3 sequences, with approximately 24% found just once. The sample was CD8+ T cells from PBMCs. The receptors here all came from a human donor in good health (CMV status not recorded). Some clones in this sample may be carry-over from other donors' samples.

V usage is TRBV9 and J usage is TRBJ2-1, with a weak D call TRBD1 (5 bases). Germline CDR1 reads SGDLS; CDR2 reads YYNGEE. This CDR3 contains 15 residues. Trimming took 0 bases from V and 4 from J, leaving 11 bases between them. CDR3 protein: CASSVGEGVYNEQFF. For the CDR3, the DNA is TGTGCCAGCAGCGTAGGTGAAGGGGTTTACAATGAGCAGTTCTTC.

This clonotype has a count of ten or more. The V call is TRBV7-9, the J call TRBJ2-6, with 10 bases aligning to TRBD1. Germline lookup yields CDR1 SEHNR and CDR2 FQNEAQ (reference sequence). V gave up 8 bases and J gave up 0 bases; unmatched junction bases: 4. The CDR3 is 16 residues long. The CDR3 bases are TGTGCCAGCCGGACAGGGGGACCCTCTGGGGCCAACGTCCTGACTTTC. It is translated as CASRTGGPSGANVLTF.

This rearrangement joins TRBV4-2 to TRBJ2-1; 8 bases align to TRBD2. The trim removed 4 bases at V and 7 bases at J, leaving 15 bases unmatched. CDR3 length: 17 residues. CDR1 and CDR2 (germline): LGHNA, YNFKEQ. This CDR3 is CASSRRESGGPLNEQFF. CDR3 coding DNA: TGTGCCAGCAGCCGCCGGGAGAGCGGGGGTCCTTTGAATGAGCAGTTCTTC.

V is TRBV28 and J is TRBJ1-1; D uncertain. Germline V gene sequence: CDR1 MDHEN, CDR2 SYDVKM. Trimming cost V 2 bases and J 1 base, with 5 bases left between them. This CDR3 contains 13 residues. CDR3 DNA: TGTGCCAGCAGTTTACAGTGGAACACTGAAGCTTTCTTT. It yields the protein CASSLQWNTEAFF.

This clonotype was counted at least ten times. The chain carries TRBV25-1 and TRBJ1-2; no clear D gene. From germline, CDR1 is MGHDK and CDR2 SYGVNS. Trimming removed 11 bases from V and 0 bases from J, with 13 bases in between. This CDR3 comprises 13 residues. CDR3 coding DNA: TGTGCCGGATCAGAGCAAGCTAACTATGGCTACACCTTC. Its protein is CAGSEQANYGYTF.

This clonotype has at least ten counts. The V and J genes are TRBV6-2 or TRBV6-3 and TRBJ2-7, with 9 bases that match TRBD1. V lost 2 bases, J lost 3 bases, and 5 bases stayed unmatched. Per the germline V gene, CDR1 is MNHEY and CDR2 is SVGEGT. This CDR3 is built from 15 residues. CDR3 sequence: CASSYNYRGLYEQYV. The CDR3 bases are TGTGCCAGCAGTTACAATTACAGGGGGCTCTACGAGCAGTACGTC.

The CDR3 region is CSASARGAGAYNEQFF. DNA for the CDR3: TGCAGTGCTAGCGCCCGGGGAGCGGGGGCCTACAATGAGCAGTTCTTC. J is TRBJ2-1 and V is TRBV20-1; 8 nucleotides agree with TRBD2. Trimming cost V 3 bases and J 2 bases; bases outside gene matches: 9. Germline V lookup: CDR1 DFQATT, CDR2 SNEGSKA (reference sequence). This CDR3 comprises 16 residues.

This clonotype was picked up many times. This sequence joins TRBV7-8 and TRBJ1-2; the match to TRBD1 covers 9 bases. From germline, CDR1 is SGHVS and CDR2 FQNEAQ. Trimming took 5 bases from V and 8 from J; bases not matched to a gene: 6. The CDR3 runs to 13 residues. The DNA for the CDR3 is TGTGCCAGCAGCCCGGGACAGGGAACGGGCTACACCTTC. As protein: CASSPGQGTGYTF.

The V and J genes are TRBV20-1 and TRBJ2-7; D assignment may be TRBD1 or TRBD2 (7 bases each). The V gene's germline CDR1 is DFQATT and CDR2 SNEGSKA (reference sequence). The CDR3 is 13 amino acids. V dropped 6 bases and J dropped 4 bases, with 16 bases sitting between them. The CDR3 nucleotides are TGCAGTGCCTCACCCCAGGGGGGGTACGAGCAGTACGTC. Its protein is CSASPQGGYEQYV.

A few counts support this clonotype. The chain employs TRBV29-1 and TRBJ2-4; possibly TRBD1 or TRBD2 for D (5 bases each). The germline V gene encodes CDR1 SQVTM and CDR2 ANQGSEA. V dropped 4 bases and J dropped 10 bases, with 11 bases sitting between them. This CDR3 has 11 residues. The CDR3 DNA sequence: TGCAGCGTTGCGGGGCAAGATATTCAGTACTTC. This translates into CSVAGQDIQYF.

The gene calls are TRBV7-6 and TRBJ1-1; 7 nucleotides match TRBD1. Germline trimming cut 5 bases from V and 7 bases from J; bases unmatched to any gene: 7. The CDR3 contains 13 residues. Germline-derived CDR1 and CDR2 are SGHVS and FNYEAQ. The CDR3 DNA is TGTGCCAGCAGCCGTAGCGGGACAGATGAAGCTTTCTTT. It codes for CASSRSGTDEAFF.

V gene TRBV15 combines with J gene TRBJ2-7; D possibly matches TRBD1 or TRBD2 (5 bases each). The germline V gene encodes CDR1 LNHNV and CDR2 YYDKDF (reference sequence). V gave up 2 bases and J gave up 3 bases, with 20 bases separating them. The CDR3 covers 17 residues. CDR3 bases: TGTGCCACCAGCAGACGCACAGGTGAGGGGACCCTCTACGAGCAGTACGTC. Its protein is CATSRRTGEGTLYEQYV.

The chain links TRBV20-1 to TRBJ2-7; TRBD1 agrees at 10 bases. This CDR3 is built from 16 residues. Germline values: CDR1 DFQATT, CDR2 SNEGSKA (reference sequence). V lost 3 bases to trimming and J lost 2 bases; unmatched junction nucleotides: 10. The CDR3 coding sequence is TGCAGTGCTAGTGAACCTGGGACAGGGGTTACCTACGAGCAGTACTTC. It translates to CSASEPGTGVTYEQYF.

This clonotype was counted at least ten times. The gene calls are TRBV7-2 and TRBJ1-1; D unresolved. The germline V and J ends were trimmed by 6 bases and 6 bases, with 17 bases remaining between them. This CDR3 is 14 amino acids long. The V gene's germline CDR1 is SGHTA and CDR2 FQGNSA. The CDR3 region has the DNA TGTGCCAGCAGTCTTGGGTTCGGGTCAGCTGAAGCTTTCTTT. Translated: CASSLGFGSAEAFF.

A remark on this clonotype: At one end the junction does not follow the germline gene, possibly because of a read error. The chain combines TRBV4-2 with TRBJ2-3; D gene ambiguous. There are 13 residues in the CDR3. Germline V gene sequence: CDR1 LGHNA, CDR2 YNFKEQ. The CDR3 loop reads CASNQDWADTQYF. The CDR3 nucleotides are TGTGCCAGCAACCAAGATTGGGCAGATACGCAGTATTTT.

This clonotype was detected ten times or more. The rearrangement links TRBV7-6 to TRBJ1-6; D remains ambiguous. In germline, CDR1 is SGHVS, CDR2 FNYEAQ. V was cut by 5 bases and J by 0 bases, with 8 bases left in between. There are 15 residues in the CDR3. The CDR3 sequence: CASSPDISYNSPLHF. Here the CDR3 DNA reads TGTGCCAGCAGCCCCGACATCTCCTATAATTCACCCCTCCACTTT.

In this sample, this clonotype turned up many times. At one of its ends the junction is not consistent with the germline gene, which may arise from a read error. The chain joins TRBV7-7 to TRBJ2-5, with D perhaps matching TRBD2 (6 bases). There are 13 residues in the CDR3. The germline gives CDR1 SSHAT, CDR2 FNYEAQ (reference sequence). CDR3 DNA sequence: TGTGCTAGCAGCAAATCCGGGGGAGAGACCCAGTACTTC. It is translated as CASSKSGGETQYF. The full variable domain, completed using reference TRBV7-7 and TRBJ2-5, is GAGVSQSPRYKVTKRGQDVTLRCDPISSHATLYWYQQALGQGPEFLTYFNYEAQPDKSGLPSDRFSAERPEGSISTLTIQRTEQRDSAMYRCASSKSGGETQYFGPGTRLLVL.

The rearrangement uses TRBV4-3 and TRBJ2-1; TRBD2 aligns across 7 bases. J was trimmed by 6 bases and V by 0 bases; bases with no gene match: 5. CDR1 LGHNA and CDR2 YSLEER come from the germline V gene. CDR3 length: 15 amino acids. The CDR3 loop reads CASSQDGWGGNEQFF. Written as DNA, the CDR3 is TGCGCCAGCAGCCAAGATGGGTGGGGGGGCAATGAGCAGTTCTTC.

This clonotype was recorded at least ten times. The J gene is TRBJ2-7, the V gene TRBV7-8; the match to TRBD1 covers 8 bases. This CDR3 contains 14 residues. Germline CDR1 SGHVS, CDR2 FQNEAQ. V was pared by 1 base and J by 5 bases, with 4 bases of the junction left unmatched. CDR3 region: CASSLGTGRDEQYV. CDR3 bases: TGTGCCAGCAGCTTAGGGACAGGGAGAGACGAGCAGTACGTC.

This clonotype was recorded once. The V call is TRBV6-6, the J call TRBJ2-2; D unresolved. The CDR3 is 11 residues long. Germline V gene sequence: CDR1 MNHNY, CDR2 SVGAGI (reference sequence). The germline V and J ends were trimmed by 2 bases and 11 bases, with 6 bases remaining between them. The CDR3 loop is CASSYAEELFF. The CDR3 DNA reads as TGTGCCAGCAGTTACGCAGAAGAGCTGTTTTTT.

The chain uses TRBV29-1 and TRBJ1-2, with 7 positions matching TRBD1. After removal of 2 bases from V and 4 bases from J, the junction contained 19 bases not matched to a gene. The germline V gene encodes CDR1 SQVTM and CDR2 ANQGSEA. The length of the CDR3 is 18 residues. The CDR3 loop is CSVELLSRAGGTFYGYTF. DNA of the CDR3: TGCAGCGTTGAACTTCTTTCCCGCGCAGGGGGGACCTTCTATGGCTACACCTTC.

The rearrangement joins TRBV20-1 to TRBJ1-6; no reliable D call. The CDR3 totals 16 residues. Germline V gene lookup returns CDR1 DFQATT and CDR2 SNEGSKA (reference sequence). The germline V and J ends were trimmed by 1 base and 0 bases, with 10 bases remaining between them. This CDR3 reads CSARVDTYSYNSPLHF. CDR3 sequence (DNA): TGCAGTGCTAGAGTTGACACGTACTCCTATAATTCACCCCTCCACTTT.

As DNA, the CDR3 is TGTGCCAGCAGTTTAGATGGACTAGCGGGGGGCTACTATTCCTACGAGCAGTACGTC. It encodes CASSLDGLAGGYYSYEQYV. The chain carries TRBV28 and TRBJ2-7; 14 bases line up with TRBD2. The germline V gene encodes CDR1 MDHEN and CDR2 SYDVKM. This CDR3 is 19 amino acids long. With V trimmed by 2 bases and J by 1 base, 10 bases remained unmatched.

The table lists this clonotype with many counts. The chain combines TRBV7-3 with TRBJ1-1, with TRBD1 matching over 7 bases. The CDR3 runs 21 residues. Germline V gene lookup returns CDR1 SGHTA and CDR2 FQGTGA. The junction had 20 bases not matched to a gene; V was cut back by 0 bases and J by 1 base. The CDR3 reads CASSLTGTAYVPNYGNTEAFF. CDR3 nucleotide sequence: TGTGCCAGCAGCTTAACCGGGACAGCGTATGTTCCCAACTATGGGAACACTGAAGCTTTCTTT.

This clonotype was seen more than once but under ten times. The chain joins TRBV20-1 to TRBJ2-2; D tentatively reads TRBD1 or TRBD2 (7 bases each). This CDR3 spans 16 amino acids. Trimming left V 5 bases short and J 2 bases short, with 18 bases between. CDR1 is DFQATT, CDR2 SNEGSKA, per germline (reference sequence). CDR3 sequence: CSAASAGGANTGELFF. CDR3 nucleotide sequence: TGCAGTGCTGCGTCCGCAGGGGGGGCCAACACCGGGGAGCTGTTTTTT.

This clonotype appeared a few times. The chain is built from TRBV27 and TRBJ2-2; D may be TRBD1 (5 bases). Germline V lookup: CDR1 MNHEY, CDR2 SMNVEV (reference sequence). There are 15 residues in the CDR3. V shed 11 bases and J shed 1 base, with 17 bases lying between them. The CDR3 sequence: CASTHGHLNTGELFF. The CDR3 nucleotides read TGTGCCTCGACACACGGACATTTGAACACCGGGGAGCTGTTTTTT.

A few counts support this clonotype. This rearrangement joins TRBV27 to TRBJ2-1; tentatively, D is TRBD1 (6 bases). From germline, CDR1 is MNHEY and CDR2 SMNVEV (reference sequence). V shed 5 bases and J shed 8 bases, with 13 bases lying between them. CDR3 length equals 13 residues. CDR3: CASSLGTFYEQFF. In DNA, the CDR3 is TGTGCCAGCAGTCTCGGGACATTCTATGAGCAGTTCTTC.